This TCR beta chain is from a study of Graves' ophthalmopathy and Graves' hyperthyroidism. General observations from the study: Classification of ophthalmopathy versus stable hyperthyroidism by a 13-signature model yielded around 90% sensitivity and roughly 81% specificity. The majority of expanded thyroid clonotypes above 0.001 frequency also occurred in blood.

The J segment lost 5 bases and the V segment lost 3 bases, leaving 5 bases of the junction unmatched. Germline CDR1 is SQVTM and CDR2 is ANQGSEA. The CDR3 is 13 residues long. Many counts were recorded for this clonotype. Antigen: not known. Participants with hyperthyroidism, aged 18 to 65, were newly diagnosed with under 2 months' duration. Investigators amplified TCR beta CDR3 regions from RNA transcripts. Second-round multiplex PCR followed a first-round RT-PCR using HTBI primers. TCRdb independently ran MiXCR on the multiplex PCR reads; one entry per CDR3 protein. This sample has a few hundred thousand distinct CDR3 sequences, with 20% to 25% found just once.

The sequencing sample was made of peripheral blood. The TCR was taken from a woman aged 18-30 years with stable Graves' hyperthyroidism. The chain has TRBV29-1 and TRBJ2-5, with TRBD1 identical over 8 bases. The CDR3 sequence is CSVEQGAKETQYF. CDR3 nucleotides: TGCAGCGTTGAGCAGGGGGCAAAGGAGACCCAGTACTTC.